This is a list of T cell receptor beta chains from one sample in a study of blood T cell repertoires in COVID-19. Method: immunoSEQ multiplex PCR; TCRdb's copy keeps in-frame clones and lacks some. The table shows some 400,000 clones, with approximately 87% occurring only once. Specimen: peripheral blood. These receptors were obtained from a woman aged 30 to 39 with COVID-19, enrolled during active disease. The CDR3 runs from the conserved cysteine through the conserved F or W. A D gene is named only where the DNA matches it firmly. Not every row has a clone size; where given, it reads once, few, many or a size class.

D gene: TRBD2
J gene: TRBJ2-1
clone size: -
V gene: TRBV19
CDR3 DNA: TGTGCCAGTCCTCCGGCGACTAGCGGGAGGGAGGACAATGAGCAGTTCTTC
CDR3 protein: CASPPATSGREDNEQFF

D gene: -
J gene: TRBJ1-6
clone size: -
V gene: TRBV7-2
CDR3 DNA: TGTGCCAGCAGCTTAGAGCGAACCGGCGCAAGGGGGCCCCTCCACTTT
CDR3 protein: CASSLERTGARGPLHF

D gene: -
J gene: TRBJ1-2
clone size: -
V gene: TRBV15
CDR3 DNA: TGTGCCACCAGCAGAGATTTAGGAGGGGCGTACACCTTC
CDR3 protein: CATSRDLGGAYTF

D gene: -
J gene: TRBJ2-7
clone size: -
V gene: TRBV4-1
CDR3 DNA: TGCGCCAGCAGCCAAGAGAGCTTTCCCTACGAGCAGTACTTC
CDR3 protein: CASSQESFPYEQYF

D gene: -
J gene: TRBJ1-6
clone size: few
V gene: TRBV15
CDR3 DNA: TGTGCCACCAGCGCCGGTAGTTCACCCCTCCACTTT
CDR3 protein: CATSAGSSPLHF

D gene: -
J gene: TRBJ1-5
clone size: -
V gene: TRBV6-2/TRBV6-3
CDR3 DNA: TGTGCCAGCAGCCCCACCGACGGGTACAATCAGCCCCAGCATTTT
CDR3 protein: CASSPTDGYNQPQHF

D gene: TRBD2
J gene: TRBJ2-1
clone size: -
V gene: TRBV27
CDR3 DNA: TGTGCCAGCAGTTTTTCTAGCGGGAGGTTGGATGAGCAGTTCTTC
CDR3 protein: CASSFSSGRLDEQFF

D gene: -
J gene: TRBJ2-5
clone size: -
V gene: TRBV3-1/TRBV3-2
CDR3 DNA: TGTGCCAGCAGCCACGCCCGCAGACACGCCCAAGAGACCCAGTACTTC
CDR3 protein: CASSHARRHAQETQYF

D gene: TRBD2
J gene: TRBJ2-3
clone size: -
V gene: TRBV19
CDR3 DNA: TGTGCCAGTAGTGCCGGGACTAGCCGGGCCCCTCAAGATACGCAGTATTTT
CDR3 protein: CASSAGTSRAPQDTQYF

D gene: TRBD2
J gene: TRBJ2-1
clone size: -
V gene: TRBV19
CDR3 DNA: TGTGCCAGTACTACTAGCGGGAGGAATGAGCAGTTCTTC
CDR3 protein: CASTTSGRNEQFF

D gene: -
J gene: TRBJ2-6
clone size: -
V gene: TRBV6-1
CDR3 DNA: TGTGCCAGCAGTGATGGGCAGCCGGCGTCAGGGGCCAACGTCCTGACTTTC
CDR3 protein: CASSDGQPASGANVLTF

D gene: -
J gene: TRBJ2-1
clone size: -
V gene: TRBV19
CDR3 DNA: TGTGCCAGTAGTATCATGGCAAGCTCCTACAATGAGCAGTTCTTC
CDR3 protein: CASSIMASSYNEQFF

D gene: TRBD2
J gene: TRBJ2-7
clone size: -
V gene: TRBV6-2/TRBV6-3
CDR3 DNA: TGTGCCAGCAGTCTAGCGGCTTCCTACGAGCAGTACTTC
CDR3 protein: CASSLAASYEQYF

D gene: -
J gene: TRBJ2-3
clone size: -
V gene: TRBV3-1/TRBV3-2
CDR3 DNA: TGTGCCAGCAGCCAGTCACTGAGCACAGATACGCAGTATTTT
CDR3 protein: CASSQSLSTDTQYF

D gene: -
J gene: TRBJ2-2
clone size: few
V gene: TRBV7-3
CDR3 DNA: TGTGCCAGCAGCCGTGGGCCCAGCGGCTCGAACACCGGGGAGCTGTTTTTT
CDR3 protein: CASSRGPSGSNTGELFF

D gene: TRBD2
J gene: TRBJ2-1
clone size: -
V gene: TRBV30
CDR3 DNA: TGTGCCTGGAATAGCGGGAGGGCCTTTGGCAATGAGCAGTTCTTC
CDR3 protein: CAWNSGRAFGNEQFF

D gene: -
J gene: TRBJ1-5
clone size: -
V gene: TRBV7-8
CDR3 DNA: TGTGCCAGCAGCTTGGGGCCAGAAAGCAATCAGCCCCAGCATTTT
CDR3 protein: CASSLGPESNQPQHF

D gene: -
J gene: TRBJ2-7
clone size: -
V gene: TRBV6-2/TRBV6-3
CDR3 DNA: TGTGCCAGCAGTTACACTCCGTGGAGTCCCGAGCAGTACTTC
CDR3 protein: CASSYTPWSPEQYF

D gene: -
J gene: TRBJ1-2
clone size: -
V gene: TRBV29-1
CDR3 DNA: TGCAGCGTTGAACTTAATTCTCGTGGCTACACCTTC
CDR3 protein: CSVELNSRGYTF

D gene: -
J gene: TRBJ1-2
clone size: -
V gene: TRBV30
CDR3 DNA: TGTGCCTGGAGTGGGGGGCCCAGGTTGGGCTACACCTTC
CDR3 protein: CAWSGGPRLGYTF

D gene: -
J gene: TRBJ2-5
clone size: -
V gene: TRBV11-2
CDR3 DNA: TGTGCCAGCAGCTTAGATGGAGGCCGGGAGACCCAGTACTTC
CDR3 protein: CASSLDGGRETQYF

D gene: -
J gene: TRBJ2-2
clone size: -
V gene: TRBV5-1
CDR3 DNA: TGCGCCAGCAGCCGGACGGATCCGGGAGCGAACTCCGGGGAGCTGTTTTTT
CDR3 protein: CASSRTDPGANSGELFF

D gene: TRBD2
J gene: TRBJ2-2
clone size: -
V gene: TRBV25-1
CDR3 DNA: TGTGCCAGCAGCCCCCGGGGCGGGAGGGCCATTATCGGGGAGCTGTTTTTT
CDR3 protein: CASSPRGGRAIIGELFF

D gene: TRBD2
J gene: TRBJ2-7
clone size: -
V gene: TRBV18
CDR3 DNA: TGTGCCAGCTCACCTTACCGGCGGGAGGGCTCCTACGAGCAGTACTTC
CDR3 protein: CASSPYRREGSYEQYF

D gene: TRBD2
J gene: TRBJ2-1
clone size: -
V gene: TRBV5-6
CDR3 DNA: TGTGCCAGCAGCTTGGCAGCTAGCGGGACCCAGTTCTTC
CDR3 protein: CASSLAASGTQFF

D gene: TRBD1
J gene: TRBJ2-5
clone size: -
V gene: TRBV6-5
CDR3 DNA: TGTGCCAGCAGGTGGACAGGGTCGGCGGAGACCCAGTACTTC
CDR3 protein: CASRWTGSAETQYF

D gene: -
J gene: TRBJ1-5
clone size: -
V gene: TRBV9
CDR3 DNA: TGTGCCAGCAGCGTAAGCCCGCCGGGGCAGCCCCAGCATTTT
CDR3 protein: CASSVSPPGQPQHF

D gene: -
J gene: TRBJ1-1
clone size: -
V gene: TRBV30
CDR3 DNA: TGTGCCTGGAGGGTCGGTCTAGGGGCGAACACTGAAGCTTTCTTT
CDR3 protein: CAWRVGLGANTEAFF